This T cell receptor (beta chain) emerged from a study of beta chain features in type 1 diabetes. Expressed TCRB transcripts were sequenced because the entire RNA isolate underwent reverse transcription. Sequenced by immunoSEQ multiplex PCR; TCRdb stores in-frame clones only, minus some. The sample lists about 900,000 clones, 15% to 20% occurring once. The study's findings and limits: Unsettled here was the matter of whether HLA type influences TCRB rearrangement. PCR could preferentially amplify shorter templates, alike in patients and controls. For type 1 diabetes patients, VDJ junctions showed fewer insertions and more deletions.

Per germline, CDR1 LNHDA and CDR2 SQIVND (reference sequence). With 4 bases clipped from V and 3 bases from J, the junction kept 8 bases outside the gene matches. This CDR3 has 15 amino acids. To note about this clone: The antigen is undetermined.

This chain links TRBV19 with TRBJ2-5; 7 nucleotides align to TRBD1. Sequenced: naive CD4+ T cells from blood. This TCR was recovered from a woman between 18 and 29 years old in good health. CDR3 protein: CASSKARGSEETQYF. As DNA, the CDR3 is TGTGCCAGTAGTAAGGCCAGGGGGTCGGAAGAGACCCAGTACTTC. The full variable domain, its missing parts supplied by reference TRBV19 and TRBJ2-5, is DGGITQSPKYLFRKEGQNVTLSCEQNLNHDAMYWYRQDPGQGLRLIYYSQIVNDFQKGDIAEGYSVSREKKESFPLTVTSAQKNPTAFYLCASSKARGSEETQYFGPGTRLLVL.